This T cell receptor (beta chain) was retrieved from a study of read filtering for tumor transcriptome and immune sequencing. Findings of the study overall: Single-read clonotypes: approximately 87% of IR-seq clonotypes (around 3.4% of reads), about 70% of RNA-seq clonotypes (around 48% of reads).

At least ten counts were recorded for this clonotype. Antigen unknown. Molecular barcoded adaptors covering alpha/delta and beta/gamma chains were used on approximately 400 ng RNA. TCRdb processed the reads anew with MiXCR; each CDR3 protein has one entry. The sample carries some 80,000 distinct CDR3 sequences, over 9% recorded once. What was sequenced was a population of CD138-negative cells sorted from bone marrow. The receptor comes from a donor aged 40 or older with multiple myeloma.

CDR3 amino acids: CSARGGRPDYEQYF. The CDR3 DNA reads as TGCAGTGCTAGGGGGGGCAGGCCGGACTACGAGCAGTACTTC. The rearrangement joins TRBV20-1 to TRBJ2-7, with D perhaps TRBD1 or TRBD2 (6 bases each). Germline values: CDR1 DFQATT, CDR2 SNEGSKA (reference sequence). V gave up 3 bases and J gave up 3 bases, with 15 bases separating them. CDR3 size: 14 residues.